Each of the 22 T cell receptor beta chains below was sequenced from the same sample in a study of cytomegalovirus exposure and HLA in healthy donors. PCR amplification relied on 60 Vbeta primers (plus 13 Jbeta primers). The method was immunoSEQ multiplex PCR; TCRdb's version includes in-frame clones alone and lacks a portion of them. The table has 90,000 to 130,000 clones, approximately 78% seen once. Sequencing was performed on PBMCs. These receptors all stem from a woman in her 30s in good health and CMV-seronegative.

V gene TRBV9 combines with J gene TRBJ1-1, with TRBD1 matching over 7 bases. Trimming at V came to 0 bases and at J to 11 bases, leaving 10 bases not matched to a gene. In germline, CDR1 is SGDLS, CDR2 YYNGEE. CDR3 length equals 14 residues. The CDR3 nucleotides read TGTGCCAGCAGCGTAGTAAATGATGACAGGGCCGCTTTCTTT. Residues: CASSVVNDDRAAFF.

The CDR3 loop reads CASMVREGRYEQYF. The CDR3 bases are TGTGCCAGCATGGTTAGAGAGGGCCGGTACGAGCAGTACTTC. The chain uses TRBV27 and TRBJ2-7; the D gene is possibly TRBD2 (5 bases). The germline CDR1 and CDR2 sequences are MNHEY and SMNVEV (reference sequence). CDR3 length: 14 residues. Between the trimmed V and J ends, which lost 7 bases and 4 bases, there was a span of 17 bases.

This CDR3 is CASSPDNYGYTF. Written as DNA, the CDR3 is TGTGCCAGCAGCCCAGATAACTATGGCTACACCTTC. The chain is built from TRBV7-9 and TRBJ1-2; no clear D gene. This CDR3 has 12 amino acids. Germline CDR1 and CDR2: SEHNR and FQNEAQ (reference sequence). The V end lost 5 bases, the J end lost 1 base, and 5 bases lay between the germline ends.

This clone turned up a few times. This chain uses TRBV5-1 with TRBJ2-1; 8 bases are shared with TRBD2. Germline CDR1 is SGHRS and CDR2 is YFSETQ. CDR3 length: 15 residues. V shed 0 bases and J 2 bases; nucleotides not matched to a gene: 1. This CDR3 is CASSLDGRAYNEQFF. Here the CDR3 DNA reads TGCGCCAGCAGCTTGGACGGGAGGGCCTACAATGAGCAGTTCTTC.

The chain has TRBV7-9 and TRBJ2-1; 7 nucleotides match TRBD1. CDR1 and CDR2 (germline): SEHNR, FQNEAQ (reference sequence). After removal of 5 bases from V and 8 bases from J, the junction contained 9 bases not matched to a gene. This CDR3 is built from 14 residues. CDR3: CASSPEGQGDEQFF. In DNA, the CDR3 is TGTGCCAGCAGCCCCGAGGGCCAGGGGGATGAGCAGTTCTTC.

CDR3 loop: CATRDSGKPGNTIYF. Written as DNA, the CDR3 is TGTGCCACCCGGGACTCAGGGAAACCTGGAAACACCATATATTTT. The V gene is TRBV10-3, the J gene TRBJ1-3; weak D call: TRBD1 (5 bases). Germline V lookup: CDR1 ENHRY, CDR2 SYGVKD. The V and J ends lost 10 bases and 2 bases respectively, with 18 bases between them. This CDR3 comprises 15 residues.

The chain links TRBV27 to TRBJ2-7; no reliable D call. The CDR3 is made up of 13 amino acids. V lost 4 bases and J lost 1, with 8 bases in between. The V gene's germline CDR1 is MNHEY and CDR2 SMNVEV (reference sequence). CDR3 in amino acids: CASSYAGSYEQYF. The CDR3 bases are TGTGCCAGCAGTTACGCAGGATCCTACGAGCAGTACTTC.

The V gene is TRBV6-6, the J gene TRBJ2-2; D gene uncertain. V lost 6 bases and J lost 3, with 11 bases in between. Germline CDR1 is MNHNY and CDR2 is SVGAGI (reference sequence). The CDR3 is 14 amino acids. The chain's CDR3 is CASSFRFDTGELFF. In nucleotides, the CDR3 is TGTGCCAGCAGCTTTCGGTTTGACACCGGGGAGCTGTTTTTT.

The rearrangement joins TRBV7-2 to TRBJ2-3; no firm D call. There are 14 residues in the CDR3. With 3 bases removed from V and 2 bases from J, the gap between germline ends came to 9 bases. Germline assignment: CDR1 SGHTA and CDR2 FQGNSA. The CDR3, as DNA: TGTGCCAGCAGCTTGTCCCATTCCACAGATACGCAGTATTTT. Protein product: CASSLSHSTDTQYF.

The chain couples TRBV6-5 to TRBJ1-1; D not resolved. Germline V gene data show CDR1 as MNHEY and CDR2 as SVGAGI. V lost 9 bases and J 0 bases, leaving 14 bases between the germline ends. CDR3 size: 14 residues. The DNA of the CDR3 is TGTGCCAGTCAGACTGCGGGTATGAACACTGAAGCTTTCTTT. It codes for CASQTAGMNTEAFF.

This chain uses TRBV6-5 with TRBJ1-6; 7 bases match TRBD1. Germline CDR1 is MNHEY and CDR2 is SVGAGI. The CDR3 contains 16 residues. V lost 4 bases, J lost 12 bases, and 15 bases stayed unmatched. This CDR3 is CASSFTSDRVSEPLHF. In nucleotides, the CDR3 is TGTGCCAGCAGTTTCACCTCCGACAGGGTTTCGGAACCCCTCCACTTT.

This rearrangement joins TRBV21-1 to TRBJ2-7; the listed D gene, TRBD1, was not tested against the DNA. TRBV21-1 is flagged as a pseudogene. This CDR3 comprises 16 residues. For the CDR3, the DNA is TGTGCCAGCAGCAAAGCGTTCCGGGACAGGCCCTACGAGCAGTACTTC. It is translated as CASSKAFRDRPYEQYF.

CDR3 DNA sequence: TGTGCCAGCAGCTTGTACGGGACAGGGGGCTACGAGCAGTACTTC. Encoded protein: CASSLYGTGGYEQYF. The rearrangement joins TRBV5-8 to TRBJ2-7, with TRBD1 matching over 11 bases. Germline CDR1 and CDR2: SGHTS and YDEGEE. The CDR3 contains 15 residues. Germline trimming cut 1 base from V and 3 bases from J; bases unmatched to any gene: 3. The whole variable domain, filled in from reference TRBV5-8 and TRBJ2-7, reads EAGVTQSPTHLIKTRGQQATLRCSPISGHTSVYWYQQALGLGLQFLLWYDEGEERNRGNFPPRFSGRQFPNYSSELNVNALELEDSALYLCASSLYGTGGYEQYFGPGTRLTVT.

The gene calls are TRBV7-8 and TRBJ2-5, with D possibly TRBD2 on 6 matching bases. The CDR3 runs to 15 residues. Per germline, CDR1 SGHVS and CDR2 FQNEAQ. V was pared by 4 bases and J by 4 bases, with 16 bases between. Here the CDR3 DNA reads TGTGCCAGCAGCTCAGAGAGACTAGAAGCAGAGACCCAGTACTTC. Amino acid sequence: CASSSERLEAETQYF.

The V and J genes are TRBV28 and TRBJ1-6, with 10 bases that match TRBD1. The germline CDR1 and CDR2 sequences are MDHEN and SYDVKM. V trimming: 6 bases; J trimming: 10 bases; junction bases outside the gene matches: 15. This CDR3 contains 17 residues. The CDR3 is CASSYEAGTGVASPLHF. The CDR3 nucleotides read TGTGCCAGCAGCTATGAGGCTGGGACAGGGGTCGCCTCACCCCTCCACTTT.

V is TRBV30 and J is TRBJ1-4; 8 bases align to TRBD1. V was clipped by 4 bases and J by 1 base; unmatched bases: 5. Germline V gene lookup returns CDR1 GTSNPN and CDR2 SVGIG (reference sequence). This CDR3 spans 15 amino acids. In nucleotides, the CDR3 is TGTGCCTGGACCGGACAGGGTGTAACTAATGAAAAACTGTTTTTT. Its protein is CAWTGQGVTNEKLFF.

This clone was counted once. At the DNA level, this CDR3 is encoded by other sequences in the same sample as well. The chain uses TRBV6-5 and TRBJ1-1, with D possibly TRBD1 on 5 matching bases. CDR3 size: 13 residues. The V end was cut by 3 bases, the J end by 4 bases, with 9 bases between. CDR1 and CDR2 (germline): MNHEY, SVGAGI. The CDR3 reads CASSYGGGTEAFF. In DNA form, the CDR3 reads TGTGCCAGCAGTTATGGGGGGGGCACTGAAGCTTTCTTT.

The chain has TRBV7-2 and TRBJ2-7; the match to TRBD1 covers 9 bases. CDR1 and CDR2 from the germline V gene are SGHTA and FQGNSA. CDR3 length: 19 amino acids. V shed 1 base and J 1 base; nucleotides not matched to a gene: 14. This CDR3 reads CASSLVGTGTGNPSYEQYF. The CDR3 bases are TGTGCCAGCAGCTTAGTGGGTACCGGGACAGGGAACCCATCCTACGAGCAGTACTTC.

The rearrangement links TRBV7-8 to TRBJ1-2; D perhaps matches TRBD1 (6 bases). Trimming took off 5 bases at V and 6 bases at J, with 13 bases between the two ends. This CDR3 comprises 13 residues. CDR1 is SGHVS and CDR2 is FQNEAQ in the germline V gene. The CDR3 loop reads CASSQGWENGYTF. The CDR3 DNA reads TGTGCCAGCAGCCAGGGGTGGGAGAATGGCTACACCTTC.

V and J are TRBV27 and TRBJ1-2, with D maybe TRBD1 (6 bases). The germline V gene encodes CDR1 MNHEY and CDR2 SMNVEV (reference sequence). The CDR3 runs to 12 residues. V shed 6 bases and J shed 7 bases, with 12 bases lying between them. CDR3: CASSGQRGGYTF. CDR3 sequence (DNA): TGTGCCAGCAGCGGACAGCGGGGTGGCTACACCTTC.

This clone was recorded a few times. V and J are TRBV6-6 and TRBJ1-4, with 7 bases identical to TRBD1. Germline V lookup: CDR1 MNHNY, CDR2 SVGAGI (reference sequence). Trimming at V came to 5 bases and at J to 8 bases, leaving 8 bases not matched to a gene. The CDR3 is 14 residues long. CDR3 in DNA: TGTGCCAGCAGTACCGACAGGGCTGGCGAAAAACTGTTTTTT. This codes for CASSTDRAGEKLFF.

The chain combines TRBV4-2 with TRBJ1-2; no reliable D call. This CDR3 comprises 15 residues. The V gene's germline CDR1 is LGHNA and CDR2 YNFKEQ. V lost 4 bases, J lost 0 bases, and 12 bases lay in between. The CDR3 protein is CASSPDLLANYGYTF. The CDR3 nucleotides read TGTGCCAGCAGCCCAGATCTTCTAGCTAACTATGGCTACACCTTC.